This T cell receptor beta chain was sequenced in a study of blood T cell repertoires in COVID-19 (dated by TCRdb to 2020 to 2022). In the study overall: Samples from collaborators originated in the United States, Italy and Spain and spanned both the acute and convalescent phases of COVID-19. The material from the prospective study consisted of cDNA or gDNA derived from T cells, B-cell-depleted T cells, or PBMCs. Deeply sampled blood TCRbeta repertoires from subjects exposed to, actively infected with, or recovered from COVID-19 were included in the dataset. The repertoires were released in a freely available public database meant as a resource for research on the immune response to SARS-CoV-2. Samples came from the ongoing ImmuneRACE study (first 160 participants) plus 1,254 subjects from 6 global collaborators. A de-identified subject ID, COVID-19 status, age in years and sex were almost always included in the sample metadata. Where available, HLA class I and class II types were obtained from metadata supplied by the sample provider rather than from assay-based typing.

Collaborating institutions collected whole blood in K2EDTA tubes following their own protocols. For TCRbeta analysis, collaborator samples were shipped as frozen whole blood, as isolated PBMCs, or as DNA extracted from either sample type. On this clone itself: Its antigen is unknown. No clone much larger than this one lies a single base away; base qualities are absent.

The full study reports these points: How much clinical and demographic metadata was included differed by source and by participant, and the metadata was provided uncurated.

TCRbeta CDR3 regions were amplified from genomic DNA by means of the immunoSEQ Assay, a bias-controlled multiplex PCR. In the authors' own workflow: The number of nucleated cells in each sample was estimated by amplification of reference gene primers within the assay. To quantify the absolute abundance of each unique TCRbeta CDR3 rearrangement, sequence reads were collapsed and filtered. Productive Simpson clonality was computed per sample as the square root of Simpson's diversity index over productive rearrangements. TCRdb took over this immuneACCESS table, retaining in-frame rearrangements with V and J assigned. Such tables are incomplete; in checked studies, under half of the missing clones stem from an unresolved V gene, and the remainder is unexplained. That table is the source of V, J and clone size, and D and trimming were worked out from the DNA. Counted in this sample were about 140,000 clones; 81% of them appeared once. The biggest ten clones account for 8.2% of the sample.

The CDR3 numbers 17 residues from cysteine through phenylalanine. Only CDR3 DNA remains: 51 bases, in frame from the first base. The germline V gene provides CDR1 SQVTM and CDR2 ANQGSEA. V was cut back by 3 bases and J by 1 base, leaving a gap of 18 bases between them. The TCR sequence derives from a human donor in a cohort sampled during active COVID-19. The rearrangement joined TRBV29-1 to TRBJ2-2; 5 matching bases give a weak D call of TRBD2. The sample taken for sequencing was peripheral blood. The CDR3 reads CSVDKGDPMENTGELFF. The sequenced DNA: TGCAGCGTTGATAAGGGAGACCCTATGGAGAACACCGGGGAGCTGTTTTTT.